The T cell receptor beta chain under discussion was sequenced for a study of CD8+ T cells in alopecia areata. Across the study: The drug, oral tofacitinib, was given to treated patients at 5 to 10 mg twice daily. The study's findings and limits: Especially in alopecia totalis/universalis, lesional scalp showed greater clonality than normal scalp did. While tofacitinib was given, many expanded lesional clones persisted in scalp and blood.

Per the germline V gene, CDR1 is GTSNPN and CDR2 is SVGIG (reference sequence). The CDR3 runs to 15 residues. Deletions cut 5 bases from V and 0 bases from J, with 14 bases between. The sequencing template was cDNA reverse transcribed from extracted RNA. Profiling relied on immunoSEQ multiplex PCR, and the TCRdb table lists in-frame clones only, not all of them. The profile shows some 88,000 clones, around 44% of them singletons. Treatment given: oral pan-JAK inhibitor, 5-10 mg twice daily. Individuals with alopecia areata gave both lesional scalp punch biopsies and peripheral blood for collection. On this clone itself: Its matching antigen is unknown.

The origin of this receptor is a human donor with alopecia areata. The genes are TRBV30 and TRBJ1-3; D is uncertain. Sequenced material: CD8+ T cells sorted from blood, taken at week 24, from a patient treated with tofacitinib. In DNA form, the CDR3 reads TGTGCCTGGGGCGGAAGTGGATCCTCTGGAAACACCATATATTTT. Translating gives CAWGGSGSSGNTIYF.